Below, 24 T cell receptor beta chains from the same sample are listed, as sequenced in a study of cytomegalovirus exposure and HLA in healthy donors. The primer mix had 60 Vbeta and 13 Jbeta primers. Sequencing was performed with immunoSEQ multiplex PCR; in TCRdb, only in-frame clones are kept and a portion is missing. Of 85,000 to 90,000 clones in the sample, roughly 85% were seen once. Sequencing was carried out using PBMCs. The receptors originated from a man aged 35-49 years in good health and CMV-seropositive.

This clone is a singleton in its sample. In DNA form, the CDR3 reads TGTGCCAGCAGCTTAAACGGGCAGGGGGGCGGCGAGCAGTACTTC. It specifies CASSLNGQGGGEQYF. The J gene is TRBJ2-7, the V gene TRBV11-2; D possibly corresponds to TRBD1 (7 bases). The CDR3 has 15 residues. V was shortened by 2 bases and J by 6 bases, with 17 bases between the two germline ends. Germline-derived CDR1 and CDR2 are SGHAT and FQNNGV.

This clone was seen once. DNA for the CDR3: TGTGCCAGCAGCTTATCTCGCGGGGGGCCGGGTGAGACCCAGTACTTC. Amino acid sequence: CASSLSRGGPGETQYF. The chain links TRBV7-2 to TRBJ2-5; 8 bases are a match to TRBD2. Germline V gene lookup returns CDR1 SGHTA and CDR2 FQGNSA. V gave up 2 bases and J gave up 5 bases; unmatched junction bases: 10. The CDR3 consists of 16 residues.

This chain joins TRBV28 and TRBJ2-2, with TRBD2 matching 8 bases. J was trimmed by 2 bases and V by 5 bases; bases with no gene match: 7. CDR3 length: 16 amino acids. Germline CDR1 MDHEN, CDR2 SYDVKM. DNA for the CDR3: TGTGCCAGCAGTCCTCCAGCGGGAGTCAACACCGGGGAGCTGTTTTTT. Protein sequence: CASSPPAGVNTGELFF.

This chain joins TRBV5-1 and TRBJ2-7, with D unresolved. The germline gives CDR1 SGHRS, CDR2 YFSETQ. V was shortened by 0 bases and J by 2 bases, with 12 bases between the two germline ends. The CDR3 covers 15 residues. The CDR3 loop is CASSLDGVLTYEQYF. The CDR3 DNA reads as TGCGCCAGCAGCTTGGACGGAGTGTTGACCTACGAGCAGTACTTC.

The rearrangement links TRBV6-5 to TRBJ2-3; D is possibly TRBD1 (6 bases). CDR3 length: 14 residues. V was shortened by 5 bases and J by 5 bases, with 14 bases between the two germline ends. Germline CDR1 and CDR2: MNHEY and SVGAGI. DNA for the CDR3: TGTGCCAGCAGTGTAGGGGGTAGACAAGATACGCAGTATTTT. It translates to CASSVGGRQDTQYF.

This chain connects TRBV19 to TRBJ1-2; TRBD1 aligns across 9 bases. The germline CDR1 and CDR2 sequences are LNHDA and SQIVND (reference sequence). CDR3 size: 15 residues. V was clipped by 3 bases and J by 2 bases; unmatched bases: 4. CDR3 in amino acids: CASSIGTGQNYGYTF. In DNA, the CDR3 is TGTGCCAGTAGTATTGGGACAGGGCAGAACTATGGCTACACCTTC.

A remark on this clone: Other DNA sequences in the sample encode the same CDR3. The CDR3 nucleotides are TGTGCCAGTAGTCTTGGGACAGCGAACACTGAAGCTTTCTTT. Translating gives CASSLGTANTEAFF. This chain uses TRBV19 with TRBJ1-1, with 7 nucleotides matching TRBD1. V shed 5 bases and J 1 base; nucleotides not matched to a gene: 4. Germline assignment: CDR1 LNHDA and CDR2 SQIVND (reference sequence). The CDR3 totals 14 residues.

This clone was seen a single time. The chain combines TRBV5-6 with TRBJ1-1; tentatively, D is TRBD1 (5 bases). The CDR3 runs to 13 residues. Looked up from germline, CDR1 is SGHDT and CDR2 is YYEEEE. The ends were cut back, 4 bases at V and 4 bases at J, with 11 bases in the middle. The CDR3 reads CASSDGTLTEAFF. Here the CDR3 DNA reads TGTGCCAGCAGCGACGGGACTCTCACTGAAGCTTTCTTT.

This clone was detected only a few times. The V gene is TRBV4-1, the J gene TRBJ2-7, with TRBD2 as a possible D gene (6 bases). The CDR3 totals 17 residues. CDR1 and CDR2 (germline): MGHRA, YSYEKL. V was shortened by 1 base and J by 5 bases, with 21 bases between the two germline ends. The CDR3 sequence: CASSQVDMGLLSDEQYF. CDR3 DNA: TGCGCCAGCAGCCAAGTCGATATGGGACTCCTATCCGACGAGCAGTACTTC.

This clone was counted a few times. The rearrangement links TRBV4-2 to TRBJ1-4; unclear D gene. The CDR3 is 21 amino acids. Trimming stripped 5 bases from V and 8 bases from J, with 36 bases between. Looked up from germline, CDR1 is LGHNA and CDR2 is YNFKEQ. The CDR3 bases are TGTGCCAGCAGCAAAGCCGGTAACGGAGCGGGAAAAGGAGGTCTAAGAGAAAAACTGTTTTTT. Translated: CASSKAGNGAGKGGLREKLFF.

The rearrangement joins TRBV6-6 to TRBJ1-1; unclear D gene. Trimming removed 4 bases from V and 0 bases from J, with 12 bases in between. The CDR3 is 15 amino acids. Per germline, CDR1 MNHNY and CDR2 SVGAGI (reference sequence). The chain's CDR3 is CASSSVSQMNTEAFF. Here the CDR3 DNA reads TGTGCCAGCAGTTCAGTCTCCCAAATGAACACTGAAGCTTTCTTT.

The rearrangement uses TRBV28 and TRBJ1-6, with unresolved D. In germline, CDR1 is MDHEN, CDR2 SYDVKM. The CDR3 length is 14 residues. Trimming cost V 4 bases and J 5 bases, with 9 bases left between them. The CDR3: CASSSDGDNSPLHF. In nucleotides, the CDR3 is TGTGCCAGCAGTTCAGACGGAGATAATTCACCCCTCCACTTT.

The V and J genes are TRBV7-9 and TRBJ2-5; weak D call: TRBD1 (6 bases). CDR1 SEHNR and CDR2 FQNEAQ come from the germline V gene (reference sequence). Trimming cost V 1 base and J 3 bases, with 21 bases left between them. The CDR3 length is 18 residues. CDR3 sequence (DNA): TGTGCCAGCAGCTTAGTAGTGGTCCCAGGGGAGAAAGAAGAGACCCAGTACTTC. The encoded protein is CASSLVVVPGEKEETQYF.

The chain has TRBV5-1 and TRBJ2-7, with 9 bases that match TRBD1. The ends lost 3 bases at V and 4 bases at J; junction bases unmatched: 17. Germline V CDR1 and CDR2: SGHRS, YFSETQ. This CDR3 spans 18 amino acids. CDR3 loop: CASSSTLAGTGIVYEQYF. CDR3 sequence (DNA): TGCGCCAGCAGCTCTACTCTTGCCGGGACAGGGATTGTGTACGAGCAGTACTTC.

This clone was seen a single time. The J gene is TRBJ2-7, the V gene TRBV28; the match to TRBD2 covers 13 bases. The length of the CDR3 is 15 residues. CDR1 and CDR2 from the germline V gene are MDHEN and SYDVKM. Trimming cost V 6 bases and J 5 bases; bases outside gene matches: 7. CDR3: CASSPGTSGDHEQYF. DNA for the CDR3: TGTGCCAGCAGCCCCGGGACTAGCGGGGACCACGAGCAGTACTTC.

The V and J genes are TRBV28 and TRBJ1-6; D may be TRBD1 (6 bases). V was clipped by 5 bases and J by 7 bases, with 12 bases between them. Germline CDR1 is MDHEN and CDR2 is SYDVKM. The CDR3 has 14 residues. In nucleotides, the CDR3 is TGTGCCAGCAGTCCCGGGACACCCAATTCACCCCTCCACTTT. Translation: CASSPGTPNSPLHF.

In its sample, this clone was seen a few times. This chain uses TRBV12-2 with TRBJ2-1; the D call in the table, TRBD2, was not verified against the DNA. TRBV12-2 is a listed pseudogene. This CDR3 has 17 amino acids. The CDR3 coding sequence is TGTGCAAGTCGCTTAGATCCGGGACTAGCGCCCCACAATGAGCAGTTCTTC. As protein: CASRLDPGLAPHNEQFF.

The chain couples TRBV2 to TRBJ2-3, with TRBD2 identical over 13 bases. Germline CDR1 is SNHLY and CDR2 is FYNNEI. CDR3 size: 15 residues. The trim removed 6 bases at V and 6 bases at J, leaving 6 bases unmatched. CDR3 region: CASRPTSGRMDTQYF. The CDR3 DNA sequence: TGTGCCAGCAGACCGACTAGCGGGAGGATGGATACGCAGTATTTT.

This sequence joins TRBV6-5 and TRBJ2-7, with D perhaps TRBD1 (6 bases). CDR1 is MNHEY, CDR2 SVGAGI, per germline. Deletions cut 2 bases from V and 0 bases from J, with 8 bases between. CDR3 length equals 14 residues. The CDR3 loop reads CASSYRTDSYEQYF. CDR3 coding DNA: TGTGCCAGCAGTTACCGGACAGACTCCTACGAGCAGTACTTC.

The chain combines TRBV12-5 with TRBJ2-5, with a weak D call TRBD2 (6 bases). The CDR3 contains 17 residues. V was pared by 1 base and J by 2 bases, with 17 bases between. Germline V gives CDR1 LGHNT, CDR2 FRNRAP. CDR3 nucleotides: TGTGCTAGTGGTTTGGGACACCGGGCAGGGACTCAAGAGACCCAGTACTTC. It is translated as CASGLGHRAGTQETQYF.

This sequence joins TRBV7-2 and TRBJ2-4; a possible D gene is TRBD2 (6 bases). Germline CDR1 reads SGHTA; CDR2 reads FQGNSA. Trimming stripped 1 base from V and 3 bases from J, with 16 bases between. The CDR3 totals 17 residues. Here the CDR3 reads CASSLDGGIGFKNIQYF. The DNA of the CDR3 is TGTGCCAGCAGCTTAGATGGAGGGATTGGTTTCAAAAACATTCAGTACTTC. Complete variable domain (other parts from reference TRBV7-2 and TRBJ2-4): GAGVSQSPSNKVTEKGKDVELRCDPISGHTALYWYRQSLGQGLEFLIYFQGNSAPDKSGLPSDRFSAERTGGSVSTLTIQRTQQEDSAVYLCASSLDGGIGFKNIQYFGAGTRLSVL.

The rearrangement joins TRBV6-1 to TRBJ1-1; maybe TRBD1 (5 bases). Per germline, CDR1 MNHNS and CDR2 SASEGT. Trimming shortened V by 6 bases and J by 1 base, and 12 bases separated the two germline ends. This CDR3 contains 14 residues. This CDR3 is CASSLQVTNTEAFF. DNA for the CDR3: TGTGCCAGCAGCCTACAGGTGACGAACACTGAAGCTTTCTTT.

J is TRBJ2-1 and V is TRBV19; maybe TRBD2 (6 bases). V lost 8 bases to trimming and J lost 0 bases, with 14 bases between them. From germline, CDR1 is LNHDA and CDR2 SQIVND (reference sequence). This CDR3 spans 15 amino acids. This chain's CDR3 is CASGIAAGSYNEQFF. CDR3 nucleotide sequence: TGTGCCAGTGGAATAGCGGCAGGCTCCTACAATGAGCAGTTCTTC.

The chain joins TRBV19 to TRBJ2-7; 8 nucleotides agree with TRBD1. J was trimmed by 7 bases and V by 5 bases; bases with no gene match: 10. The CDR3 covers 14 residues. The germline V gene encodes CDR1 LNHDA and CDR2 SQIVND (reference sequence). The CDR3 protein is CASSPRQGWSEQYF. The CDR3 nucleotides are TGTGCCAGTAGTCCCAGACAGGGGTGGAGTGAGCAGTACTTC.